This passage covers 14 T cell receptor beta chains from one sample sequenced in a study of T cell responses to AZD1222 COVID-19 vaccine. Sequenced by immunoSEQ multiplex PCR; TCRdb stores in-frame clones only, minus some. The sample contains 150,000 to 200,000 clones, about 90% of which appear only once. The specimen was peripheral blood, collected 28 days after the second AZD1222 dose. The origin of the receptors is an adult who received the AZD1222 COVID-19 vaccine.

This chain joins TRBV27 and TRBJ2-7, with D unresolved. Germline V gene sequence: CDR1 MNHEY, CDR2 SMNVEV (reference sequence). V lost 5 bases and J lost 2, with 7 bases in between. This CDR3 has 12 residues. CDR3: CASSPLPYEQYF. CDR3 nucleotides: TGTGCCAGCAGTCCTCTTCCCTACGAGCAGTACTTC.

This clone was counted a single time. The rearrangement links TRBV30 to TRBJ2-5; a weak D match, TRBD1 (6 bases). CDR1 and CDR2 (germline): GTSNPN, SVGIG (reference sequence). The V end was cut by 3 bases, the J end by 4 bases, with 12 bases between. The CDR3 is made up of 13 amino acids. CDR3 DNA sequence: TGTGCCTGGAGAGAAACAGGGACAGAGACCCAGTACTTC. Protein: CAWRETGTETQYF.

The chain links TRBV6-5 to TRBJ1-1, with D tentatively TRBD1 (6 bases). This CDR3 is 16 amino acids long. Germline V lookup: CDR1 MNHEY, CDR2 SVGAGI. With 4 bases removed from V and 3 bases from J, the gap between germline ends came to 18 bases. DNA of the CDR3: TGTGCCAGCAGTTTCCGACGCGCAGGGGTTGACACTGAAGCTTTCTTT. It encodes CASSFRRAGVDTEAFF.

This rearrangement joins TRBV10-2 to TRBJ1-1; no reliable D call. V lost 5 bases and J lost 8, with 12 bases in between. CDR3 length equals 12 residues. The germline V gene has CDR1 WSHSY and CDR2 SAAADI. This CDR3 is CASSRVGTEAFF. The CDR3 DNA is TGCGCCAGCAGTAGGGTGGGTACGGAAGCTTTCTTT.

The chain carries TRBV3-1 (or the pseudogene TRBV3-2) and TRBJ2-1; 11 bases are a match to TRBD2. Trimming removed 7 bases from V and 6 bases from J; junction bases left unmatched: 8. CDR3 size: 15 residues. The germline V gene encodes CDR1 LGHDT and CDR2 YNNKEL (reference sequence). The CDR3 sequence is CASTLGLAGGNEQFF. CDR3 DNA sequence: TGTGCCAGCACTCTGGGGCTAGCGGGGGGCAATGAGCAGTTCTTC.

The chain links TRBV7-2 to TRBJ1-6; no clear D. Germline V gene sequence: CDR1 SGHTA, CDR2 FQGNSA. The germline V and J ends were trimmed by 2 bases and 0 bases, with 5 bases remaining between them. The length of the CDR3 is 15 residues. DNA for the CDR3: TGTGCCAGCAGCTTACCGAGCTCCTATAATTCACCCCTCCACTTT. Its translation is CASSLPSSYNSPLHF.

This chain connects TRBV19 to TRBJ1-5; TRBD1 aligns across 7 bases. The V gene end was trimmed by 2 bases and the J gene end by 0 bases; junction bases not matched to a gene: 7. Per germline, CDR1 LNHDA and CDR2 SQIVND (reference sequence). This CDR3 is built from 17 residues. The CDR3 bases are TGTGCCAGTAGTATAAACCCCTCAGGGGGTAGCAATCAGCCCCAGCATTTT. Protein sequence: CASSINPSGGSNQPQHF.

The V call is TRBV24-1, the J call TRBJ1-2; D is possibly TRBD1 (5 bases). The CDR3 loop spans 13 amino acids. The ends were cut back, 5 bases at V and 2 bases at J, with 8 bases in the middle. Germline values: CDR1 KGHDR, CDR2 SFDVKD. The CDR3: CATSGDGNYGYTF. In DNA form, the CDR3 reads TGTGCCACCAGTGGGGACGGAAACTATGGCTACACCTTC.

This clone has just one count. The rearrangement uses TRBV12-3 or TRBV12-4 and TRBJ1-2; D gene unclear. This CDR3 has 13 residues. Trimming left V 3 bases short and J 1 base short, with 6 bases between. The CDR3 nucleotides are TGTGCCAGCAGTTTGGCAATTAACTATGGCTACACCTTC. Translating it yields CASSLAINYGYTF.

The chain links TRBV27 to TRBJ1-2, with D possibly being TRBD1 (6 bases). CDR1 MNHEY and CDR2 SMNVEV come from the germline V gene (reference sequence). The length of the CDR3 is 15 residues. Trimming pared 6 bases from V and 5 bases from J, leaving 19 bases between. The CDR3 DNA reads TGTGCCAGCAGGGCCCTGGGGGGGCAAGGGTATGGCTACACCTTC. Encoded protein: CASRALGGQGYGYTF.

The V gene is TRBV11-2, the J gene TRBJ2-1; TRBD2 agrees at 8 bases. Germline CDR1 is SGHAT and CDR2 is FQNNGV. The length of the CDR3 is 15 residues. With 1 base clipped from V and 4 bases from J, the junction kept 3 bases outside the gene matches. CDR3 bases: TGTGCCAGCAGCTTAGGCCTAGCGGGTTACAATGAGCAGTTCTTC. It yields the protein CASSLGLAGYNEQFF.

V usage is TRBV18 and J usage is TRBJ2-6; unclear D gene. Germline V gene lookup returns CDR1 KGHSH and CDR2 LQKENI. The V end was cut by 5 bases, the J end by 0 bases, with 5 bases between. The CDR3 sequence is 14 residues long. CDR3 residues: CASSASSGANVLTF. CDR3 in DNA: TGTGCCAGCTCAGCGAGCTCTGGGGCCAACGTCCTGACTTTC.

This chain joins TRBV2 and TRBJ2-2, with a tentative D call TRBD1 (6 bases). The V and J ends lost 4 bases and 7 bases respectively, with 10 bases between them. CDR1 is SNHLY and CDR2 is FYNNEI in the germline V gene. There are 13 residues in the CDR3. CDR3 amino acids: CASSGQGIGELFF. The DNA of the CDR3 is TGTGCCAGCAGTGGTCAGGGGATCGGGGAGCTGTTTTTT.

The chain recombines TRBV4-1 with TRBJ2-3; 8 bases fit TRBD2. J gave up 8 bases and V 1 base, and 8 bases lay outside the gene matches. This CDR3 has 15 residues. Germline V gene data show CDR1 as MGHRA and CDR2 as YSYEKL. CDR3: CASSQVRAGGVTQYF. CDR3 nucleotides: TGCGCCAGCAGCCAAGTCCGCGCGGGAGGTGTTACGCAGTATTTT.